The 25 T cell receptor beta chains in this list originate from one sample, sequenced in a study of blood T cell repertoires in COVID-19. Libraries were prepared by immunoSEQ multiplex PCR; TCRdb keeps only in-frame clonotypes and omits some of them. Of almost 350,000 clones listed, roughly 90% are singletons. Sequenced material: peripheral blood. The receptors shown here come from a woman aged 55 to 70 with COVID-19, enrolled during active disease.

This clone was seen only once. The chain recombines TRBV15 with TRBJ1-4, with TRBD1 matching over 9 bases. The CDR3 has 15 amino acids. Germline loops: CDR1 LNHNV, CDR2 YYDKDF (reference sequence). Trimming cost V 5 bases and J 4 bases; bases outside gene matches: 5. The CDR3 bases are TGTGCCACCAGCTTGGGGACAGGGAATAATGAAAAACTGTTTTTT. Translation gives CATSLGTGNNEKLFF. Full variable domain (rest looked up from reference TRBV15 and TRBJ1-4): DAMVIQNPRYQVTQFGKPVTLSCSQTLNHNVMYWYQQKSSQAPKLLFHYYDKDFNNEADTPDNFQSRRPNTSFCFLDIRSPGLGDTAMYLCATSLGTGNNEKLFFGSGTQLSVL.

This chain links TRBV19 with TRBJ1-1; TRBD1 might be the D (5 bases). Trimming cost V 4 bases and J 4 bases, with 19 bases left between them. The CDR3 is 16 residues long. Germline V gives CDR1 LNHDA, CDR2 SQIVND (reference sequence). This CDR3 is CASSKPSNVGGTEAFF. The CDR3 bases are TGTGCCAGTAGTAAGCCCTCTAATGTCGGGGGCACTGAAGCTTTCTTT. The full variable domain, with the rest looked up from reference TRBV19 and TRBJ1-1, is DGGITQSPKYLFRKEGQNVTLSCEQNLNHDAMYWYRQDPGQGLRLIYYSQIVNDFQKGDIAEGYSVSREKKESFPLTVTSAQKNPTAFYLCASSKPSNVGGTEAFFGQGTRLTVV.

The V call is TRBV24-1, the J call TRBJ2-3; the D gene is possibly TRBD2 (5 bases). V lost 4 bases, J lost 3 bases, and 13 bases lay in between. The CDR3 consists of 15 residues. CDR1 KGHDR and CDR2 SFDVKD come from the germline V gene. CDR3 loop: CATSELTSGTDTQYF. In DNA form, the CDR3 reads TGTGCCACCAGTGAACTCACTTCGGGGACAGATACGCAGTATTTT.

This clone was picked up one time. The chain couples TRBV29-1 to TRBJ2-7; perhaps TRBD2 as D (5 bases). This CDR3 contains 11 residues. Per germline, CDR1 SQVTM and CDR2 ANQGSEA. V was clipped by 4 bases and J by 3 bases, with 7 bases between them. For the CDR3, the DNA is TGCAGCGTTGCCGGAGGCTACGAGCAGTACTTC. Its protein is CSVAGGYEQYF.

The rearrangement links TRBV18 to TRBJ2-7, with D maybe TRBD1 (6 bases). The CDR3 length is 14 residues. CDR1 and CDR2 (germline): KGHSH, LQKENI. The ends were cut back, 3 bases at V and 3 bases at J, with 12 bases in the middle. The CDR3 DNA reads TGTGCCAGCTCACCGGAGACAGGACTCTACGAGCAGTACTTC. Translation: CASSPETGLYEQYF. The variable domain in full, completed from reference TRBV18 and TRBJ2-7, reads NAGVMQNPRHLVRRRGQEARLRCSPMKGHSHVYWYRQLPEEGLKFMVYLQKENIIDESGMPKERFSAEFPKEGPSILRIQQVVRGDSAAYFCASSPETGLYEQYFGPGTRLTVT.

The rearrangement uses TRBV3-1 (or the pseudogene TRBV3-2) and TRBJ1-2; 8 bases align to TRBD1. The junction had 5 bases not matched to a gene; V was cut back by 0 bases and J by 5 bases. Germline CDR1 reads LGHDT; CDR2 reads YNNKEL (reference sequence). This CDR3 has 15 amino acids. As DNA, the CDR3 is TGTGCCAGCAGCCAAGATAACAGGGGGGAGTATGGCTACACCTTC. It encodes CASSQDNRGEYGYTF.

The chain carries TRBV7-9 and TRBJ1-2; 8 nucleotides align to TRBD1. CDR3 size: 13 residues. The V gene end was trimmed by 3 bases and the J gene end by 6 bases; junction bases not matched to a gene: 3. CDR1 is SEHNR, CDR2 FQNEAQ, per germline (reference sequence). CDR3 sequence (DNA): TGTGCCAGCAGCTTCAGACAGGGGAATGGCTACACCTTC. This codes for CASSFRQGNGYTF.

This chain joins TRBV5-1 and TRBJ2-1; D is perhaps TRBD2 (5 bases). The germline gives CDR1 SGHRS, CDR2 YFSETQ. Trimming removed 4 bases from V and 5 bases from J, with 16 bases in between. The CDR3 is 15 residues long. CDR3 region: CASSLGEGGNNEQFF. CDR3 in DNA: TGCGCCAGCAGCCTGGGTGAGGGCGGTAACAATGAGCAGTTCTTC.

The chain combines TRBV24-1 with TRBJ1-5, with D perhaps matching TRBD1 (5 bases). The V end lost 4 bases, the J end lost 4 bases, and 13 bases lay between the germline ends. Germline assignment: CDR1 KGHDR and CDR2 SFDVKD. This CDR3 is 15 amino acids long. In nucleotides, the CDR3 is TGTGCCACCAGTGAGCCCGGGGGTCGGAATCAGCCCCAGCATTTT. Protein sequence: CATSEPGGRNQPQHF.

A word on this clone: This sample also contains other DNA sequences that code for the same CDR3. The chain uses TRBV5-4 and TRBJ2-7; 7 bases are shared with TRBD2. The CDR3 sequence is 12 residues long. J gave up 6 bases and V 0 bases, and 0 bases lay outside the gene matches. CDR1 and CDR2 (germline): SGHNT, YYREEE (reference sequence). The CDR3 loop reads CASSLGGGEQYF. In nucleotides, the CDR3 is TGTGCCAGCAGCTTGGGCGGGGGCGAGCAGTACTTC.

V usage is TRBV7-2 and J usage is TRBJ1-2; 9 nucleotides align to TRBD1. In germline, CDR1 is SGHTA, CDR2 FQGNSA. This CDR3 contains 16 residues. V dropped 5 bases and J dropped 0; count of bases not matched to a gene: 7. The CDR3 coding sequence is TGTGCCAGCAGCGCCCCCGGGACAGGGTCTAACTATGGCTACACCTTC. It specifies CASSAPGTGSNYGYTF.

The chain is built from TRBV9 and TRBJ2-7; 10 bases map to TRBD1. The ends lost 3 bases at V and 4 bases at J; junction bases unmatched: 7. The CDR3 runs 15 residues. Germline V CDR1 and CDR2: SGDLS, YYNGEE. In DNA form, the CDR3 reads TGTGCCAGCAGCGGGTCAAGGACAGGGGGGTACGAGCAGTACTTC. Encoded protein: CASSGSRTGGYEQYF.

The chain carries TRBV2 and TRBJ1-2; weak D call: TRBD1 (6 bases). The CDR3 extends over 14 amino acids. Germline V gene data show CDR1 as SNHLY and CDR2 as FYNNEI. The V end lost 9 bases, the J end lost 0 bases, and 14 bases lay between the germline ends. The CDR3 region has the DNA TGTGCCAGAAGGGGGACACCTACTAACTATGGCTACACCTTC. This sequence encodes CARRGTPTNYGYTF.

The chain is built from TRBV6-5 and TRBJ1-1; 10 nucleotides match TRBD1. There are 16 residues in the CDR3. The germline V gene has CDR1 MNHEY and CDR2 SVGAGI. V shed 4 bases and J 2 bases; nucleotides not matched to a gene: 7. CDR3 region: CASSSPGTGVNTEAFF. As DNA, the CDR3 is TGTGCCAGCAGTTCCCCCGGGACAGGGGTAAACACTGAAGCTTTCTTT.

V usage is TRBV12-3 or TRBV12-4 and J usage is TRBJ1-2; TRBD1 is a possible D gene (5 bases). The length of the CDR3 is 13 residues. V lost 3 bases to trimming and J lost 8 bases, with 13 bases between them. CDR3 DNA: TGTGCCAGCAGTTTTGCGCGACAGAAAGGCTACACCTTC. It yields the protein CASSFARQKGYTF.

The rearrangement links TRBV5-1 to TRBJ1-3; D gene ambiguous. This CDR3 spans 15 amino acids. V lost 0 bases to trimming and J lost 2 bases, with 9 bases between them. Germline CDR1 is SGHRS and CDR2 is YFSETQ. The DNA for the CDR3 is TGCGCCAGCAGCTTGGTGGGAGACGCTGGAAACACCATATATTTT. Amino acid sequence: CASSLVGDAGNTIYF.

The chain combines TRBV5-4 with TRBJ2-5; 8 positions agree with TRBD1. This CDR3 has 15 amino acids. Germline lookup yields CDR1 SGHNT and CDR2 YYREEE (reference sequence). V lost 2 bases, J lost 2 bases, and 5 bases stayed unmatched. The chain's CDR3 is CASSFGGQGQETQYF. The CDR3 DNA is TGTGCCAGCAGCTTTGGAGGACAGGGTCAAGAGACCCAGTACTTC. Together with reference TRBV5-4 and TRBJ2-5, the CDR3 gives the full variable domain: ETGVTQSPTHLIKTRGQQVTLRCSSQSGHNTVSWYQQALGQGPQFIFQYYREEENGRGNFPPRFSGLQFPNYSSELNVNALELDDSALYLCASSFGGQGQETQYFGPGTRLLVL.

The gene calls are TRBV5-1 and TRBJ1-2; D not resolved. With 4 bases removed from V and 2 bases from J, the gap between germline ends came to 15 bases. The CDR3 totals 15 residues. Germline assignment: CDR1 SGHRS and CDR2 YFSETQ. Here the CDR3 reads CASSAASGGNYGYTF. DNA of the CDR3: TGCGCCAGCAGCGCTGCCTCGGGAGGGAACTATGGCTACACCTTC.

This sequence joins TRBV28 and TRBJ1-5, with D maybe TRBD1 (5 bases). V shed 5 bases and J shed 11 bases, with 16 bases lying between them. CDR1 and CDR2 (germline): MDHEN, SYDVKM. The CDR3 covers 13 residues. The CDR3 DNA sequence: TGTGCCAGCAGTCCCACCTCCCCAGGGTCCCAGCATTTT. Protein product: CASSPTSPGSQHF.

CDR3 sequence: CASSEAAGREKLFF. CDR3 bases: TGTGCCAGCAGTGAAGCGGCAGGGAGGGAAAAACTGTTTTTT. The chain combines TRBV6-4 with TRBJ1-4; tentatively, D is TRBD1 (5 bases). Per the germline V gene, CDR1 is MRHNA and CDR2 is SNTAGT. V lost 3 bases and J lost 8, with 13 bases in between. CDR3 length equals 14 residues.

The gene calls are TRBV2 and TRBJ1-4; TRBD1 matches at 8 bases. This CDR3 region has 16 residues. The V gene's germline CDR1 is SNHLY and CDR2 FYNNEI. With 10 bases clipped from V and 0 bases from J, the junction kept 10 bases outside the gene matches. Written as DNA, the CDR3 is TGTGCCACCTTCCGGGACAGGAGAGCAACTAATGAAAAACTGTTTTTT. This translates into CATFRDRRATNEKLFF.

CDR3 in amino acids: CASSPGTSESEKLFF. CDR3 nucleotide sequence: TGCGCCAGCAGCCCAGGGACTTCGGAAAGTGAAAAACTGTTTTTT. The chain uses TRBV5-1 and TRBJ1-4, with D possibly matching TRBD1 (5 bases). V was pared by 4 bases and J by 7 bases, with 17 bases between. Germline CDR1 and CDR2: SGHRS and YFSETQ. The CDR3 is 15 residues long.

This chain connects TRBV6-1 to TRBJ2-3; tentative D call: TRBD2 (6 bases). Trimming removed 4 bases at V and 2 bases at J, with 16 bases between. There are 16 residues in the CDR3. Germline-derived CDR1 and CDR2 are MNHNS and SASEGT. The CDR3 nucleotides are TGTGCCAGCAGTGCTCCCGACGGCGGGATCACAGATACGCAGTATTTT. Its translation: CASSAPDGGITDTQYF.

A few counts support this clone. The chain uses TRBV2 and TRBJ1-5, with a weak D call TRBD1 (5 bases). The CDR3 has 14 amino acids. Germline lookup yields CDR1 SNHLY and CDR2 FYNNEI. Trimming took 5 bases from V and 0 from J, leaving 8 bases between them. CDR3 amino acids: CASSTTGSNQPQHF. For the CDR3, the DNA is TGTGCCAGCAGTACTACAGGTAGCAATCAGCCCCAGCATTTT. The whole variable domain, remainder taken from reference TRBV2 and TRBJ1-5, is EPEVTQTPSHQVTQMGQEVILRCVPISNHLYFYWYRQILGQKVEFLVSFYNNEISEKSEIFDDQFSVERPDGSNFTLKIRSTKLEDSAMYFCASSTTGSNQPQHFGDGTRLSIL.

The chain's CDR3 is CASSPFTGGVDTIYF. The CDR3 DNA reads as TGTGCCAGCAGCCCTTTTACAGGCGGCGTGGACACCATATATTTT. This chain links TRBV3-1 (or the pseudogene TRBV3-2) with TRBJ1-3, with TRBD1 as a possible D gene (5 bases). V was cut by 4 bases and J by 8 bases, with 18 bases left in between. This CDR3 region has 15 residues. The germline gives CDR1 LGHDT, CDR2 YNNKEL (reference sequence).